The 20 T cell receptor beta chains listed next were all sequenced from one sample in a study of cytomegalovirus exposure and HLA in healthy donors. A multiplex PCR was run with 60 Vbeta primers and 13 Jbeta primers. Sequencing used immunoSEQ multiplex PCR; TCRdb keeps in-frame clones, though not all of them. This table holds around 200,000 clones, roughly 85% found once. The sequencing input was PBMCs. These receptors were obtained from a male donor in good health and CMV-seronegative.

Written as DNA, the CDR3 is TGTGCCAGCAGTGGGGGGGGAGGGGTAGGGGCCAACGTCCTGACTTTC. This sequence encodes CASSGGGGVGANVLTF. J is TRBJ2-6 and V is TRBV25-1; 7 bases are a match to TRBD2. CDR3 length: 16 amino acids. Germline assignment: CDR1 MGHDK and CDR2 SYGVNS. Trimming at V came to 4 bases and at J to 4 bases, leaving 7 bases not matched to a gene.

The chain is built from TRBV27 and TRBJ2-5, with TRBD2 matching over 11 bases. This CDR3 spans 16 amino acids. V lost 9 bases, J lost 1 base, and 10 bases stayed unmatched. Germline CDR1 is MNHEY and CDR2 is SMNVEV (reference sequence). The DNA of the CDR3 is TGTGCCAGTTCGGAGGCCGGGACTAGCGGCCAAGAGACCCAGTACTTC. It specifies CASSEAGTSGQETQYF.

There are a few counts of this clone. This rearrangement joins TRBV4-2 to TRBJ2-5; D may be TRBD1 (5 bases). The germline V gene has CDR1 LGHNA and CDR2 YNFKEQ. The CDR3 has 15 residues. V was pared by 0 bases and J by 11 bases, with 19 bases between. CDR3 coding DNA: TGTGCCAGCAGCCAAGAAAGGGGCTCCAAAGGAGAGCAGTACTTC. This sequence encodes CASSQERGSKGEQYF.

This clone was picked up a small number of times. The chain links TRBV28 to TRBJ1-5, with D perhaps matching TRBD1 (5 bases). The V and J ends lost 6 bases and 7 bases respectively, with 16 bases between them. CDR3 length: 14 residues. Germline loops: CDR1 MDHEN, CDR2 SYDVKM. The CDR3 region is CASSLGTPDQPQHF. The CDR3 DNA follows: TGTGCCAGCAGCCTCGGGACTCCGGACCAGCCCCAGCATTTT.

The V call is TRBV21-1, the J call TRBJ2-7; whether TRBD2, the table's D call, matches the DNA was not checked. TRBV21-1 is deemed a pseudogene. The CDR3 has 16 amino acids. In nucleotides, the CDR3 is TGTGCCAGCAGCAAGACTAGCGGGGGGTCTGAGTACGAGCAGTACTTC. Residues: CASSKTSGGSEYEQYF.

V gene TRBV28 combines with J gene TRBJ1-5; 9 bases are shared with TRBD1. From germline, CDR1 is MDHEN and CDR2 SYDVKM. The CDR3 consists of 15 residues. V lost 7 bases, J lost 4 bases, and 8 bases stayed unmatched. The CDR3 DNA reads TGTGCCAGCACCTTCCGGGACAGGGCAAATCAGCCCCAGCATTTT. Encoded protein: CASTFRDRANQPQHF.

The chain employs TRBV10-3 and TRBJ2-7; 9 bases match TRBD1. V dropped 8 bases and J dropped 3; count of bases not matched to a gene: 11. Germline V lookup: CDR1 ENHRY, CDR2 SYGVKD. The length of the CDR3 is 15 residues. In nucleotides, the CDR3 is TGTGCCATCGGAGACCGGGACAGGGCTTTCTACGAGCAGTACTTC. Its protein is CAIGDRDRAFYEQYF.

The V call is TRBV27, the J call TRBJ2-7, with 8 bases lining up with TRBD2. Trimming took 8 bases from V and 1 from J; bases not matched to a gene: 16. Germline V CDR1 and CDR2: MNHEY, SMNVEV (reference sequence). The CDR3 has 17 amino acids. In DNA, the CDR3 is TGTGCCAGCTCGGGAACCACCGGGACTAGTCATTCCTACGAGCAGTACTTC. It translates to CASSGTTGTSHSYEQYF.

The V and J genes are TRBV5-6 and TRBJ2-1, with a tentative D call TRBD1 (5 bases). The germline V gene has CDR1 SGHDT and CDR2 YYEEEE. The ends were cut back, 2 bases at V and 9 bases at J, with 12 bases in the middle. The CDR3 sequence is 13 residues long. As DNA, the CDR3 is TGTGCCAGCAGCTTATTTCAGGGAACTGAGCAGTTCTTC. This encodes CASSLFQGTEQFF.

The chain recombines TRBV5-1 with TRBJ2-3, with TRBD2 matching over 15 bases. This CDR3 contains 16 residues. With 4 bases clipped from V and 3 bases from J, the junction kept 3 bases outside the gene matches. The germline gives CDR1 SGHRS, CDR2 YFSETQ. CDR3 bases: TGCGCCAGCAGCCAGGGGACTAGCGGGAGGACAGATACGCAGTATTTT. Its translation: CASSQGTSGRTDTQYF. The variable domain in full, completed from reference TRBV5-1 and TRBJ2-3, reads KAGVTQTPRYLIKTRGQQVTLSCSPISGHRSVSWYQQTPGQGLQFLFEYFSETQRNKGNFPGRFSGRQFSNSRSEMNVSTLELGDSALYLCASSQGTSGRTDTQYFGPGTRLTVL.

The chain combines TRBV28 with TRBJ2-2; 13 positions agree with TRBD2. This CDR3 is built from 19 residues. Trimming took 6 bases from V and 4 from J; bases not matched to a gene: 14. CDR1 is MDHEN and CDR2 is SYDVKM in the germline V gene. CDR3 nucleotide sequence: TGTGCCAGCAGGCCACAGGGACTAGCGGGAATCTTGGGCACCGGGGAGCTGTTTTTT. This codes for CASRPQGLAGILGTGELFF. Variable domain in full (rest from reference TRBV28 and TRBJ2-2): DVKVTQSSRYLVKRTGEKVFLECVQDMDHENMFWYRQDPGLGLRLIYFSYDVKMKEKGDIPEGYSVSREKKERFSLILESASTNQTSMYLCASRPQGLAGILGTGELFFGEGSRLTVL.

This chain uses TRBV10-3 with TRBJ1-5; D call uncertain. Germline lookup yields CDR1 ENHRY and CDR2 SYGVKD. Trimming took 3 bases from V and 4 from J, leaving 10 bases between them. CDR3 length equals 14 residues. The CDR3 sequence: CAISDLQLNQPQHF. DNA for the CDR3: TGTGCCATCAGTGATTTACAGCTTAATCAGCCCCAGCATTTT.

The chain is built from TRBV9 and TRBJ1-1, with D perhaps matching TRBD1 (6 bases). The ends were cut back, 2 bases at V and 1 base at J, with 12 bases in the middle. The CDR3 loop spans 15 amino acids. Germline CDR1 reads SGDLS; CDR2 reads YYNGEE. CDR3 nucleotide sequence: TGTGCCAGCAGCGTCTGGACAGAGTCGAACACTGAAGCTTTCTTT. It encodes CASSVWTESNTEAFF.

V and J are TRBV28 and TRBJ1-4, with a weak D call TRBD1 (5 bases). This CDR3 spans 15 amino acids. Germline V lookup: CDR1 MDHEN, CDR2 SYDVKM. Trimming stripped 3 bases from V and 4 bases from J, with 12 bases between. This CDR3 is CASSFSRARNEKLFF. CDR3 coding DNA: TGTGCCAGCAGTTTTAGCAGGGCCCGTAATGAAAAACTGTTTTTT.

The chain is built from TRBV9 and TRBJ1-4; D gene unclear. CDR3 length equals 15 residues. Germline assignment: CDR1 SGDLS and CDR2 YYNGEE. Trimming took 2 bases from V and 5 from J, leaving 13 bases between them. For the CDR3, the DNA is TGTGCCAGCAGCGTTCAGGCGGGTGAAAATGAAAAACTGTTTTTT. Its translation: CASSVQAGENEKLFF.

The V and J genes are TRBV7-3 and TRBJ1-2, with D unclear. This CDR3 is built from 14 residues. Germline values: CDR1 SGHTA, CDR2 FQGTGA. Between the trimmed V and J ends, which lost 0 bases and 4 bases, there was a span of 9 bases. In DNA, the CDR3 is TGTGCCAGCAGCTTAACTGGAGGTCCCTATGGCTACACCTTC. It yields the protein CASSLTGGPYGYTF.

This sequence joins TRBV6-5 and TRBJ2-7, with D possibly TRBD1 on 6 matching bases. The CDR3 covers 14 residues. The V end was cut by 2 bases, the J end by 5 bases, with 13 bases between. Germline V gives CDR1 MNHEY, CDR2 SVGAGI. The CDR3 coding sequence is TGTGCCAGCAGTTACGGTACAGGGACCCACGAGCAGTACTTC. Its translation is CASSYGTGTHEQYF.

The rearrangement links TRBV7-9 to TRBJ2-3, with 7 bases lining up with TRBD2. CDR1 SEHNR and CDR2 FQNEAQ come from the germline V gene (reference sequence). V trimming: 2 bases; J trimming: 4 bases; junction bases outside the gene matches: 12. This CDR3 has 17 amino acids. The CDR3: CASSLLLAASKADTQYF. CDR3 coding DNA: TGTGCCAGCAGCTTACTCCTAGCGGCCTCGAAGGCAGATACGCAGTATTTT.

The chain carries TRBV7-6 and TRBJ1-2, with 7 bases fitting TRBD1. CDR3 length: 15 amino acids. Per germline, CDR1 SGHVS and CDR2 FNYEAQ. Trimming removed 1 base from V and 1 base from J; junction bases left unmatched: 3. CDR3 in amino acids: CASSLGQGFNYGYTF. The CDR3 coding sequence is TGTGCCAGCAGCTTAGGACAGGGATTTAACTATGGCTACACCTTC.

The chain joins TRBV15 to TRBJ1-4, with D perhaps matching TRBD1 (5 bases). CDR3 size: 15 residues. Trimming shortened V by 2 bases and J by 5 bases, and 12 bases separated the two germline ends. Germline V lookup: CDR1 LNHNV, CDR2 YYDKDF (reference sequence). CDR3 DNA: TGTGCCACCAGCAGAACCCGACAGAAAAATGAAAAACTGTTTTTT. It yields the protein CATSRTRQKNEKLFF.